This TCR beta chain is drawn from a study of T cell responses to AZD1222 COVID-19 vaccine. General study results and limits: Close to half of all spike-specific TCRs reportedly target regions of the variants that are unmutated. It was only after the peak T cell response that any repertoires were sampled. Clonal diversity was possibly underestimated, and white British individuals and females predominated among donors. Vaccine-related CD4 TCRs covered spike, predominating at 160-218 and 743-854.

A word on this clone: Its antigen is unknown.

This CDR3 is built from 16 residues. J lost 8 bases, V lost 2 bases, and 10 bases had no gene match. Germline-derived CDR1 and CDR2 are SGHVS and FQNEAQ. The data were produced by immunoSEQ multiplex PCR, yet TCRdb's version contains in-frame clones alone and is incomplete. This sample carries about 120,000 clones, 92% of them seen once, and the ten largest clones take over 7.5%. The sequence was obtained from an adult who received the AZD1222 COVID-19 vaccine. This specimen consisted of peripheral blood, obtained 28 days after the second AZD1222 dose. The rearrangement links TRBV7-8 to TRBJ1-4; 8 bases line up with TRBD1. CDR3 region: CASSLWGGQDSEKLFF. The CDR3, as DNA: TGTGCCAGCAGCTTATGGGGGGGACAGGACTCCGAAAAACTGTTTTTT. The variable domain in full, completed from reference TRBV7-8 and TRBJ1-4, reads GAGVSQSPRYKVAKRGQDVALRCDPISGHVSLFWYQQALGQGPEFLTYFQNEAQLDKSGLPSDRFFAERPEGSVSTLKIQRTQQEDSAVYLCASSLWGGQDSEKLFFGSGTQLSVL.